The clone carrying this TCR beta chain was seen just once. This sample stems from a study of CD8 T cells in Susac syndrome. Random hexamers primed reverse transcription of about 0.5 to 1 ug RNA. The amplification used immunoSEQ multiplex PCR on TCR beta CDR3; it spanned 54 Vbeta and 13 Jbeta. In TCRdb, the immunoSEQ multiplex PCR reads were re-called with MiXCR into one record per CDR3 protein. This sample has some 110,000 distinct CDR3 sequences; about 92% occur once, and the top ten carry approximately 0.093%. The V and J ends lost 10 bases and 6 bases, in that order; junction bases with no gene match: 10. Germline CDR1 MNHEY, CDR2 SVGEGT. The CDR3 has 13 amino acids. Sequencing of TCR beta was performed on blood CD8+ T cells and on blood CD4+ T cells. Those who served as multiple sclerosis controls were treatment-naive patients with stable or active relapsing-remitting disease. Isolation of CD8+ and CD4+ T cells was performed negatively, whereas enrichment of TEMRA cells was done by FACS.

Sequencing was performed on CD4+ T cells from PBMCs. The sequence was obtained from a human donor with multiple sclerosis. The gene calls are TRBV6-2 or TRBV6-3 and TRBJ2-5, with TRBD1 matching over 8 bases. The CDR3 DNA follows: TGTGCCACCCTCCAGGGGGCAAGGAAGACCCAGTACTTC. Translation: CATLQGARKTQYF.